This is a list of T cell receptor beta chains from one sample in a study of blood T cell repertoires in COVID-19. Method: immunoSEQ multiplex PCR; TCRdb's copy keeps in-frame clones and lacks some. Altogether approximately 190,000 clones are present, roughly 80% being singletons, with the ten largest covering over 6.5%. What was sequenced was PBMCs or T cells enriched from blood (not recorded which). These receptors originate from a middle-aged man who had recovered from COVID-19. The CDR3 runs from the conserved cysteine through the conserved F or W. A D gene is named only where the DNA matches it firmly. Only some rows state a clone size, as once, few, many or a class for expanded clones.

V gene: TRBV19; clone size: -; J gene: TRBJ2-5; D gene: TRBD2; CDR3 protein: CASSPPTGTSGGILQETQYF; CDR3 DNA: TGTGCCAGTAGTCCGCCGACCGGGACTAGCGGGGGGATACTCCAAGAGACCCAGTACTTC
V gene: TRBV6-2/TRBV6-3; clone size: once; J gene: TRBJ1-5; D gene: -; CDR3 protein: CASSQTGMHQPQHF; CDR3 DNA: TGTGCCAGCAGTCAAACAGGGATGCATCAGCCCCAGCATTTT
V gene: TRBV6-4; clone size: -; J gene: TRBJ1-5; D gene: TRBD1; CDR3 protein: CASSAGTEQSHSNQPQHF; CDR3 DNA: TGTGCCAGCAGTGCCGGGACAGAACAATCTCATAGCAATCAGCCCCAGCATTTT
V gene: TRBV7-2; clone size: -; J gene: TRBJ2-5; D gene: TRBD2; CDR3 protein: CASRLAGEETQYF; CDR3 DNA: TGTGCCAGCAGACTAGCGGGGGAAGAGACCCAGTACTTC
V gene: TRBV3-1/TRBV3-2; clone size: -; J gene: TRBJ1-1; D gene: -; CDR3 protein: CASSPDRIEAFF; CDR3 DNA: TGTGCCAGCAGCCCCGACAGAATTGAAGCTTTCTTT
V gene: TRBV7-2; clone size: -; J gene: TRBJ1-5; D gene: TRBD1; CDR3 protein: CASSLAPYRGRGQPQHF; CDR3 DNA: TGTGCCAGCAGCTTAGCCCCTTACAGGGGGCGCGGTCAGCCCCAGCATTTT
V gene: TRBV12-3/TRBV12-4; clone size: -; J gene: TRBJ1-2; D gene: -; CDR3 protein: CASSLGLRPTF; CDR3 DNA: TGTGCCAGCAGTTTGGGGCTGCGCCCCACCTTC
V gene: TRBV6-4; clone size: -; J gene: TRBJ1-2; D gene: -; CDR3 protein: CASIQYRACNGYTF; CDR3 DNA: TGTGCCAGCATTCAATACCGCGCGTGTAATGGCTACACCTTC
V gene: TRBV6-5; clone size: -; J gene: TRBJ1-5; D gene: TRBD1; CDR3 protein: CASSGTGGRNQPQHF; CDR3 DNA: TGTGCCAGCAGCGGGACAGGGGGTAGGAATCAGCCCCAGCATTTT
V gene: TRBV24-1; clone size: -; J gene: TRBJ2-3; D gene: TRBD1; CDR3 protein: CATSDPHGQGTDTQYF; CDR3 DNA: TGTGCCACCAGTGATCCTCACGGACAGGGCACAGATACGCAGTATTTT
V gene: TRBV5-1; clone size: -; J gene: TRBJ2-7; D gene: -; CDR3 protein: CASSSDSYEQYF; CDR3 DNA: TGCGCCAGCAGCTCCGACAGTTACGAGCAGTACTTC
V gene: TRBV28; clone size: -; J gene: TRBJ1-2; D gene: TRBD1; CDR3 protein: CASSPRPGQGAHGYTF; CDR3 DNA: TGTGCCAGCAGTCCCCGACCGGGACAGGGGGCGCATGGCTACACCTTC
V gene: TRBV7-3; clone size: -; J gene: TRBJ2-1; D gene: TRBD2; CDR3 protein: CASSLAGRGNNEQFF; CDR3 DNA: TGTGCCAGCAGCTTAGCGGGGCGGGGGAACAATGAGCAGTTCTTC
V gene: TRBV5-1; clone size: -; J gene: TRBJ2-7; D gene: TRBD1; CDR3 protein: CASSPGDSPYEQYF; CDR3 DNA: TGCGCCAGCAGCCCAGGGGACAGCCCCTACGAGCAGTACTTC
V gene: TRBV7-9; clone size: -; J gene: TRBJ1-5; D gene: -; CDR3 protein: CASSLVAGPQHF; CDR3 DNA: TGTGCCAGCAGCTTAGTTGCCGGGCCCCAGCATTTT
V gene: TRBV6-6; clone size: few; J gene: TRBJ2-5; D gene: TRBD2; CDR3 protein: CASSRFPRGLAGVETQYF; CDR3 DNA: TGTGCCAGCAGTCGATTCCCCCGGGGACTAGCGGGGGTTGAGACCCAGTACTTC
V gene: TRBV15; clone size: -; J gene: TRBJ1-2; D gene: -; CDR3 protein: CATRHPGVPDYGYTF; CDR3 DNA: TGTGCCACCAGGCATCCGGGGGTGCCTGACTATGGCTACACCTTC
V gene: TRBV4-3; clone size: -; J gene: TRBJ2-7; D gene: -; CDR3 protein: CASSQTAGGEQYF; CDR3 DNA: TGCGCCAGCAGCCAGACTGCAGGAGGCGAGCAGTACTTC
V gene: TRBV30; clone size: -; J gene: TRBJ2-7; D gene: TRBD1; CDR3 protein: CAWSVGTGSEQYF; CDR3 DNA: TGTGCCTGGAGTGTGGGGACAGGTAGCGAGCAGTACTTC
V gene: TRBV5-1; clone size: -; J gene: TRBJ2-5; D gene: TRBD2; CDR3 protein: CASSLAASGGQETQYF; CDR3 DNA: TGCGCCAGCAGCTTGGCGGCTAGCGGGGGGCAAGAGACCCAGTACTTC
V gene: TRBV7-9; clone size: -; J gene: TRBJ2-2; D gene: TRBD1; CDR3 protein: CASSSGRDRGRLNTGELFF; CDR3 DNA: TGTGCCAGCAGCTCCGGACGGGACAGGGGACGATTAAACACCGGGGAGCTGTTTTTT
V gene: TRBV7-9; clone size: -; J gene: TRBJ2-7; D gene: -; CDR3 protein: CASSPGVRQKLSYEQYF; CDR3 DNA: TGTGCCAGCAGCCCTGGGGTCCGACAGAAACTCTCCTACGAGCAGTACTTC
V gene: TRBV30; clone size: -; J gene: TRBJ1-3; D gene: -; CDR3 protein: CAWFRDSGNTIYF; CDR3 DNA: TGTGCCTGGTTCAGGGACTCTGGAAACACCATATATTTT
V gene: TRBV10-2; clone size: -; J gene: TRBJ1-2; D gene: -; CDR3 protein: CASGRGLNYGYTF; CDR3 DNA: TGCGCCAGCGGGCGAGGGTTAAACTATGGCTACACCTTC